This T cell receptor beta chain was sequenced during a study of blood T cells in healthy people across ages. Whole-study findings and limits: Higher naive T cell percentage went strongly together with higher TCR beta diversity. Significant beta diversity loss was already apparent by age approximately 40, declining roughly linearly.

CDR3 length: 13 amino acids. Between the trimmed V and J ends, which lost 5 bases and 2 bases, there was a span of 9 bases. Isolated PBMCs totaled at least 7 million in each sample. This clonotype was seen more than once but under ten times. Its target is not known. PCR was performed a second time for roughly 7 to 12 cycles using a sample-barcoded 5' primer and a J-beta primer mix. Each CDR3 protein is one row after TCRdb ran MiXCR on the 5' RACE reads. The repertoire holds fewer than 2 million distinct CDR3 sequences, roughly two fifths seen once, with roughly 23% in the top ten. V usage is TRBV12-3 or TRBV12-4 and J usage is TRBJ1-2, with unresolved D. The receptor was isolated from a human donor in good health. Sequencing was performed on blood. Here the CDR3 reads CASSQEWNYGYTF. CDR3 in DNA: TGTGCCAGCAGTCAGGAATGGAACTATGGCTACACCTTC.